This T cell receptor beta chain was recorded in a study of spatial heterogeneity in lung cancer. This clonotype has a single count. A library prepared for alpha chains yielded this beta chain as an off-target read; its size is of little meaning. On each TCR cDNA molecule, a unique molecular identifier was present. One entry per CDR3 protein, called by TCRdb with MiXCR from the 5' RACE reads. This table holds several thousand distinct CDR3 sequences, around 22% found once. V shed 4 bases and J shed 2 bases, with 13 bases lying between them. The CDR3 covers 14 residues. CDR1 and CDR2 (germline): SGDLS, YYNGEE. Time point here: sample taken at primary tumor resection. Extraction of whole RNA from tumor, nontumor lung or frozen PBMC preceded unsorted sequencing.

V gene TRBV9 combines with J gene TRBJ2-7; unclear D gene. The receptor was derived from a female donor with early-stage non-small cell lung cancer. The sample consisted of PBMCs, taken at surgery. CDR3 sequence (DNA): TGTGCCAGCAGCTTCAGCCCCAGGACCTACGAGCAGTACTTC. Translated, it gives CASSFSPRTYEQYF. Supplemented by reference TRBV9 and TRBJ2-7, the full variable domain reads DSGVTQTPKHLITATGQRVTLRCSPRSGDLSVYWYQQSLDQGLQFLIQYYNGEERAKGNILERFSAQQFPDLHSELNLSSLELGDSALYFCASSFSPRTYEQYFGPGTRLTVT.